The clone carrying this T cell receptor (beta chain) was detected ten times or more. No antigen is known for it. MiXCR was run by TCRdb on the reads, yielding one entry per CDR3 protein. The profile shows 60,000 to 70,000 distinct CDR3 sequences, 21% of them singletons. The data stem from a study of lung T cells in sarcoidosis with Löfgren's syndrome. Study background: CD4+ T cells build up in sarcoidosis bronchoalveolar lavage fluid.

This CDR3 comprises 15 residues. The germline gives CDR1 SGHRS, CDR2 YFSETQ. The J segment lost 5 bases and the V segment lost 2 bases, leaving 3 bases of the junction unmatched. General study points: TRAV12-1 preferentially paired with TRBV2, with homologous CDR3s. Multiple Löfgren's syndrome patients reportedly shared TRAV12-1 and TRBV2 CDR3 motifs, suggesting public CD4+ TCRs. The most expanded V genes in Löfgren's patients were reportedly TRAV12-1 and TRBV2.

The sequencing input was CD4+ T cells from PBMCs. This rearrangement joins TRBV5-1 to TRBJ1-4, with TRBD1 matching 10 bases. This receptor was obtained from a human donor with sarcoidosis (Löfgren's syndrome or another form), or a control subject (not recorded which). CDR3 amino acids: CASSFRQGANEKLFF. CDR3 DNA sequence: TGCGCCAGCAGCTTCCGACAGGGGGCAAATGAAAAACTGTTTTTT.